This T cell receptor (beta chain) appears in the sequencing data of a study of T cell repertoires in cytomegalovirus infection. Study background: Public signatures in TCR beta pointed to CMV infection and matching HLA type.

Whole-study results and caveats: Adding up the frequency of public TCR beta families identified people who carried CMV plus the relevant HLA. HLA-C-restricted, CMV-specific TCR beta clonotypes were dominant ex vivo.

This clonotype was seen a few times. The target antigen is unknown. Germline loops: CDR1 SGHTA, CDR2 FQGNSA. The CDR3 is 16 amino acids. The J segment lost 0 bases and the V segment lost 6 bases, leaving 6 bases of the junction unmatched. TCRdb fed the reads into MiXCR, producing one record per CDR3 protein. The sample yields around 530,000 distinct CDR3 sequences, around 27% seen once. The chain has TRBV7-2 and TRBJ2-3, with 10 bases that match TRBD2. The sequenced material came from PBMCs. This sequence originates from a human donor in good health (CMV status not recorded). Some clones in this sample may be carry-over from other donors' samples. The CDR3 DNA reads TGTGCCAGCAGGCCAGCGGGAGGGAGAAGCACAGATACGCAGTATTTT. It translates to CASRPAGGRSTDTQYF. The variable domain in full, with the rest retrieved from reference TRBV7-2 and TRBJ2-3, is GAGVSQSPSNKVTEKGKDVELRCDPISGHTALYWYRQSLGQGLEFLIYFQGNSAPDKSGLPSDRFSAERTGGSVSTLTIQRTQQEDSAVYLCASRPAGGRSTDTQYFGPGTRLTVL.